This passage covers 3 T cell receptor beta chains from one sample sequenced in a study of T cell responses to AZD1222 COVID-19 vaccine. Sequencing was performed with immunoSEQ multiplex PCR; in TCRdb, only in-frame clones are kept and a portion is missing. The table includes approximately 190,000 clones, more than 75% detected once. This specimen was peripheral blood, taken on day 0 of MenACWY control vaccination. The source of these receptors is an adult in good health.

The CDR3 DNA follows: TGCGCCAGCAGCAGGACGACAGATACGCAGTATTTT. Protein: CASSRTTDTQYF. The rearrangement links TRBV5-1 to TRBJ2-3; D is undetermined. The V end lost 4 bases, the J end lost 3 bases, and 6 bases lay between the germline ends. Per germline, CDR1 SGHRS and CDR2 YFSETQ. CDR3 length equals 12 residues.

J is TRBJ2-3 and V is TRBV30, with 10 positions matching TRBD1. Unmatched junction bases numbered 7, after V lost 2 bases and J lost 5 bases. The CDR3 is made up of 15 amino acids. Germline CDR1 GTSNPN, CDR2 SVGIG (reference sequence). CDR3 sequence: CAWSTGQGDLDTQYF. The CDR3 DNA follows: TGTGCCTGGAGTACAGGACAGGGGGATTTAGATACGCAGTATTTT. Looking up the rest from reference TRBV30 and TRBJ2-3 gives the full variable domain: SQTIHQWPATLVQPVGSPLSLECTVEGTSNPNLYWYRQAAGRGLQLLFYSVGIGQISSEVPQNLSASRPQDRQFILSSKKLLLSDSGFYLCAWSTGQGDLDTQYFGPGTRLTVL.

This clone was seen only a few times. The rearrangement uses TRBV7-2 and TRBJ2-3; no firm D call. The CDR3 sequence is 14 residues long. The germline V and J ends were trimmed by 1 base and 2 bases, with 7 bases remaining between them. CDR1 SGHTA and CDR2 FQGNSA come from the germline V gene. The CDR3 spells CASSLVGPTDTQYF. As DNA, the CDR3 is TGTGCCAGCAGCTTAGTAGGGCCCACAGATACGCAGTATTTT.